These T cell receptor beta chains were read from a single sample in a study of T cells in Graves' hyperthyroidism and ophthalmopathy. TCRdb re-called the multiplex PCR reads through MiXCR, storing one row per CDR3 protein. Here the sample spans 660,000 or so distinct CDR3 sequences, roughly 20% being singletons. Sequencing used blood. These receptors were obtained from a man under 40 with Graves' ophthalmopathy. Each CDR3 is given with its conserved first and last residue. The D gene is left open where the match is weak. Clone size, where shown, is once, few, many, or a class for clones that have expanded.

V	size	J	D	DNA	CDR3
TRBV11-2	many	TRBJ2-3	-	TGTGCCAGCAGCTTAACAGAGGTGAATACGCAGTATTTT	CASSLTEVNTQYF
TRBV12-3/TRBV12-4	once	TRBJ2-1	-	TGTGCCAGCAGTTTCGGCAGGGTTGTGGGTGAGCAGTTCTTC	CASSFGRVVGEQFF
TRBV28	many	TRBJ1-2	TRBD1	TGTGCCAGCAGGCAAAGACAGGGGAACTATGGCTACACCTTC	CASRQRQGNYGYTF
TRBV12-5	-	TRBJ2-1	-	TGTGCTAGTGGTTTGGGCCGGCCCGAGTTCTTC	CASGLGRPEFF
TRBV28	few	TRBJ2-7	-	TGTGCCAGCAGGGGGCCAAAGGACGAGCAGTACTTC	CASRGPKDEQYF
TRBV20-1	few	TRBJ1-5	-	TGCAGTGTTTCTCACTCCAGCCTGACCGGCAATCAGCCCCAGCATTTT	CSVSHSSLTGNQPQHF
TRBV5-1	many	TRBJ2-1	TRBD2	TGCGCCAGCAGGGGGACTAGCGGGCCTTACAATGAGCAGTTCTTC	CASRGTSGPYNEQFF
TRBV7-9	-	TRBJ2-5	-	TGTGCCAGCAGCTCTACCGGATGGGGAGAGACCCAGTACTTC	CASSSTGWGETQYF
TRBV3-1	few	TRBJ2-5	-	TGTGCCAGCAGCCCATGGGAGAAAGAGACCCAGTACTTC	CASSPWEKETQYF
TRBV6-1	-	TRBJ2-1	-	TGTGCCAGCAGTGAAATAGTAAATGAGCAGTTCTTC	CASSEIVNEQFF
TRBV27	few	TRBJ2-7	TRBD1	TGTGCCAGCAGTCCCTTCCGGGACAGGGCCTACGAGCAGTACTTC	CASSPFRDRAYEQYF
TRBV6-2/TRBV6-3	-	TRBJ2-7	-	TGTGCCTGCTCAGAAGATGACGAGCAGTACTTC	CACSEDDEQYF
TRBV19	-	TRBJ2-1	TRBD2	TGTGCCAGTGGACGACTAGCGGGATCCTACAATGAGCAGTTCTTC	CASGRLAGSYNEQFF
TRBV3-1	-	TRBJ2-5	-	TGTGCCAGCACCCCCCCGGGGGAGAAGTCCCAGTACTTC	CASTPPGEKSQYF
TRBV5-1	-	TRBJ2-1	-	TGCGCCAGCATGGCAGGTTCCTACAATGAGCAGTTCTTC	CASMAGSYNEQFF
TRBV20-1	-	TRBJ1-1	-	TGCAGTGCTAGCCCCCCTCAGGAATCCACTGAAGCTTTCTTT	CSASPPQESTEAFF
TRBV28	-	TRBJ2-3	-	TGTGCCAGCAGTTTACTGGGTGAGGGTACAGATACGCAGTATTTT	CASSLLGEGTDTQYF